The 15 T cell receptor beta chains given below trace back to one sample, sequenced in a study of CD8 T cells in ankylosing spondylitis. Broader study findings: A motif of 7 to 9 highly homologous TCR beta variants was seen as apparently characteristic of ankylosing spondylitis blood.

Which antigens these TCRs recognize remains unknown. TCRdb reanalysed the 5' RACE reads using MiXCR and keeps one entry per CDR3 protein. The table shows over 450,000 distinct CDR3 sequences, with roughly 13% occurring only once. The sample consisted of blood, either unsorted or a sorted T cell fraction (not recorded which). Every receptor here comes from a male donor with ankylosing spondylitis.

The V call is TRBV5-1, the J call TRBJ2-3; D perhaps matches TRBD1 (6 bases). The length of the CDR3 is 15 residues. From germline, CDR1 is SGHRS and CDR2 YFSETQ. The germline V and J ends were trimmed by 1 base and 1 base, with 10 bases remaining between them. The CDR3 reads CASSLLTGRTDTQYF. The CDR3 DNA follows: TGCGCCAGCAGCTTGTTGACAGGACGCACAGATACGCAGTATTTT.

In its sample, this clonotype was seen many times. The genes are TRBV28 and TRBJ2-7; D unresolved. The CDR3 is 11 residues long. Trimming left V 5 bases short and J 3 bases short, with 5 bases between. Germline CDR1 is MDHEN and CDR2 is SYDVKM. CDR3 in amino acids: CASSRNYEQYF. CDR3 in DNA: TGTGCCAGCAGTCGGAACTACGAGCAGTACTTC.

The chain uses TRBV18 and TRBJ2-1; tentatively, D is TRBD2 (5 bases). CDR1 KGHSH and CDR2 LQKENI come from the germline V gene. The germline V and J ends were trimmed by 3 bases and 0 bases, with 12 bases remaining between them. The CDR3 is 16 residues long. The CDR3 spells CASSPYIRGSYNEQFF. CDR3 nucleotide sequence: TGTGCCAGCTCACCGTACATCCGGGGCTCCTACAATGAGCAGTTCTTC.

This clonotype came up many times. The chain carries TRBV5-1 and TRBJ2-7; 14 bases agree with TRBD2. The CDR3 has 16 amino acids. Looked up from germline, CDR1 is SGHRS and CDR2 is YFSETQ. Trimming removed 2 bases from V and 4 bases from J; junction bases left unmatched: 5. This chain's CDR3 is CASSLTGTSGRYEQYF. Here the CDR3 DNA reads TGCGCCAGCAGCTTAACCGGGACTAGCGGGAGATACGAGCAGTACTTC.

The chain recombines TRBV4-2 with TRBJ2-3; the match to TRBD2 covers 10 bases. CDR1 is LGHNA and CDR2 is YNFKEQ in the germline V gene. The V segment lost 0 bases and the J segment 4 bases; nucleotides outside the gene matches: 7. The CDR3 loop spans 17 amino acids. CDR3 residues: CASSQDVLAGEADTQYF. For the CDR3, the DNA is TGTGCCAGCAGCCAAGATGTTCTAGCGGGAGAGGCAGATACGCAGTATTTT.

The chain is built from TRBV24-1 and TRBJ1-1; D call uncertain. V lost 3 bases and J 7 bases, leaving 5 bases between the germline ends. The V gene's germline CDR1 is KGHDR and CDR2 SFDVKD. The CDR3 sequence is 11 residues long. The CDR3 spells CATSDLGEAFF. The CDR3 nucleotides are TGTGCCACCAGTGATCTTGGTGAAGCTTTCTTT.

This chain joins TRBV13 and TRBJ2-1; TRBD2 agrees at 9 bases. The germline CDR1 and CDR2 sequences are PRHDT and FYEKMQ (reference sequence). This CDR3 has 15 amino acids. The V gene end was trimmed by 1 base and the J gene end by 6 bases; junction bases not matched to a gene: 4. The CDR3 protein is CASSLASGTGNEQFF. CDR3 nucleotide sequence: TGTGCCAGCAGCTTAGCTAGCGGGACGGGCAATGAGCAGTTCTTC.

The chain combines TRBV10-1 with TRBJ2-1; tentatively, D is TRBD1 or TRBD2 (5 bases each). Trimming stripped 6 bases from V and 0 bases from J, with 18 bases between. Germline V lookup: CDR1 WNHNN, CDR2 SYGVQD (reference sequence). The CDR3 runs to 17 residues. The CDR3 sequence: CASSSEGTGSSYNEQFF. CDR3 DNA: TGCGCCAGCAGCTCCGAAGGGACGGGGAGCTCCTACAATGAGCAGTTCTTC.

V and J are TRBV7-2 and TRBJ1-6; D ambiguous. The germline V gene has CDR1 SGHTA and CDR2 FQGNSA. The CDR3 consists of 15 residues. V lost 5 bases to trimming and J lost 3 bases, with 11 bases between them. The CDR3 is CASSPNLFYNSPLHF. CDR3 sequence (DNA): TGTGCCAGCAGCCCGAACCTATTCTATAATTCACCCCTCCACTTT. The variable domain in full, completed from reference TRBV7-2 and TRBJ1-6, reads GAGVSQSPSNKVTEKGKDVELRCDPISGHTALYWYRQSLGQGLEFLIYFQGNSAPDKSGLPSDRFSAERTGGSVSTLTIQRTQQEDSAVYLCASSPNLFYNSPLHFGNGTRLTVT.

This clonotype came up a few times. The rearrangement uses TRBV10-3 and TRBJ1-5; D unclear. The V and J ends lost 4 bases and 4 bases respectively, with 14 bases between them. Germline CDR1 and CDR2: ENHRY and SYGVKD. The CDR3 runs to 15 residues. Here the CDR3 reads CAISVGGGRNQPQHF. In DNA, the CDR3 is TGTGCCATCAGTGTCGGTGGAGGGAGAAATCAGCCCCAGCATTTT.

In this sample, this clonotype turned up a few times. The chain combines TRBV10-3 with TRBJ2-5; 8 bases are shared with TRBD2. The CDR3 length is 13 residues. V shed 5 bases, J shed 2 bases, and the junction held 1 base outside the gene matches. CDR1 and CDR2 from the germline V gene are ENHRY and SYGVKD. This CDR3 reads CAISPSGQETQYF. CDR3 coding DNA: TGTGCCATCAGTCCTAGCGGGCAAGAGACCCAGTACTTC.

This clonotype appeared a few times. This rearrangement joins TRBV3-1 to TRBJ2-1, with 15 bases that match TRBD2. The V gene end was trimmed by 4 bases and the J gene end by 2 bases; junction bases not matched to a gene: 6. The length of the CDR3 is 18 residues. The germline CDR1 and CDR2 sequences are LGHDT and YNNKEL (reference sequence). The CDR3 spells CASSPRTSGRAPYNEQFF. CDR3 nucleotides: TGTGCCAGCAGCCCCCGGACTAGCGGGAGGGCGCCCTACAATGAGCAGTTCTTC.

In this sample, this clonotype turned up a few times. This chain links TRBV18 with TRBJ2-1, with 9 bases that match TRBD2. Germline V CDR1 and CDR2: KGHSH, LQKENI. V lost 8 bases and J lost 3; bases outside the gene matches: 8. The CDR3 length is 15 residues. In DNA form, the CDR3 reads TGTGCCAGCACCCGACTAGCGGAGATCTACAATGAGCAGTTCTTC. Translation: CASTRLAEIYNEQFF.

This clonotype appeared a few times. This chain joins TRBV27 and TRBJ1-6, with 9 bases matching TRBD1. This CDR3 comprises 14 residues. Germline V gives CDR1 MNHEY, CDR2 SMNVEV (reference sequence). Germline trimming cut 4 bases from V and 10 bases from J; bases unmatched to any gene: 5. CDR3 region: CASSSRTGDSPLHF. CDR3 in DNA: TGTGCCAGCAGTTCCAGGACAGGGGACTCACCCCTCCACTTT.

The rearrangement uses TRBV20-1 and TRBJ2-5, with D perhaps TRBD1 or TRBD2 (5 bases each). From germline, CDR1 is DFQATT and CDR2 SNEGSKA (reference sequence). CDR3 length equals 14 residues. V lost 5 bases and J lost 2, with 15 bases in between. The CDR3 DNA sequence: TGCAGTGCTTCCGGGACCGCCTTTCAAGAGACCCAGTACTTC. It specifies CSASGTAFQETQYF.